A selection of T cell receptor beta chains follows, all from one sample in a study of blood T cell repertoires in COVID-19. Assay: immunoSEQ multiplex PCR; the TCRdb copy retains only in-frame clones and omits some. The sample has some 250,000 clones; roughly 88% are singletons. Sequencing was done on a sample of peripheral blood. The source of these receptors is a man aged 25 to 40 who had recovered from COVID-19. CDR3s include the opening cysteine and the closing phenylalanine or tryptophan. The D gene is left open where the match is weak. Size is omitted from some rows. Given values are once, few, many or a class for expanded clones.

>.|.|TRBJ2-7|TRBV11-2
CASSLFAGITYEQYF
TGTGCCAGCAGCTTGTTTGCGGGGATTACCTACGAGCAGTACTTC
>.|.|TRBJ2-1|TRBV28
CASSSPVQVVYNEQFF
TGTGCCAGCAGTTCCCCCGTACAGGTGGTCTACAATGAGCAGTTCTTC
>.|TRBD2|TRBJ2-7|TRBV5-1
CASSFGASGYEQYF
TGCGCCAGCAGCTTCGGAGCTAGCGGCTACGAGCAGTACTTC
>.|.|TRBJ1-1|TRBV7-7
CASSTGGLWTEAFF
TGTGCCAGCAGCACAGGCGGCTTGTGGACTGAAGCTTTCTTT
>.|.|TRBJ2-5|TRBV6-5
CASSYSDGKTQYF
TGTGCCAGCAGTTACTCGGACGGGAAGACCCAGTACTTC
>.|TRBD2|TRBJ2-4|TRBV10-3
CAIKRTSGERENIQYF
TGTGCCATCAAGAGGACTAGCGGGGAACGGGAAAACATTCAGTACTTC
>.|.|TRBJ2-1|TRBV14
CASSQRALDEQFF
TGTGCCAGCAGCCAAAGAGCCCTCGATGAGCAGTTCTTC
>.|TRBD1|TRBJ1-1|TRBV5-4
CASSRGQKNTEAFF
TGTGCCAGCTCTCGGGGACAGAAGAACACTGAAGCTTTCTTT
>.|TRBD1|TRBJ2-7|TRBV24-1
CATSDNCRGQNPYEQYF
TGTGCCACCAGTGACAATTGCAGGGGGCAAAACCCCTACGAGCAGTACTTC
>.|TRBD2|TRBJ2-1|TRBV5-6
CASSSPGLVIGNEQFF
TGTGCCAGCAGCTCTCCGGGACTAGTTATTGGTAATGAGCAGTTCTTC
>.|TRBD2|TRBJ2-3|TRBV29-1
CSVQPGGGPGDTQYF
TGCAGCGTCCAACCGGGAGGGGGGCCTGGAGATACGCAGTATTTT
>.|.|TRBJ1-2|TRBV7-2
CASSHGPGGTF
TGTGCCAGCAGCCATGGACCGGGGGGCACCTTC
>.|.|TRBJ1-3|TRBV2
CASSETATAGNTIYF
TGTGCCAGCAGTGAAACCGCAACAGCTGGAAACACCATATATTTT
>.|.|TRBJ1-1|TRBV19
CASSRERGNTEAFF
TGTGCCAGTAGCCGGGAGCGGGGCAACACTGAAGCTTTCTTT
>.|TRBD1|TRBJ1-1|TRBV6-2/TRBV6-3
CASSKDRAWEAFF
TGTGCCAGCAGCAAGGACAGGGCGTGGGAGGCTTTCTTT
>.|TRBD1|TRBJ1-1|TRBV18
CASSPGRGTNTEAFF
TGTGCCAGCTCACCAGGCAGGGGGACGAACACTGAAGCTTTCTTT
>.|.|TRBJ1-1|TRBV6-2/TRBV6-3
CASSYMTEAFF
TGTGCCAGCAGTTATATGACTGAAGCTTTCTTT
>.|.|TRBJ2-7|TRBV6-5
CASRLPWSSEQYF
TGTGCCAGCAGACTGCCTTGGTCTTCCGAGCAGTACTTC
>.|.|TRBJ1-5|TRBV7-2
CASSFRGGSNQPQHF
TGTGCCAGCAGCTTTCGGGGTGGGAGCAATCAGCCCCAGCATTTT
>once|.|TRBJ2-7|TRBV7-9
CASNSGQPYEQYF
TGTGCCAGCAACTCAGGACAGCCCTACGAGCAGTACTTC
>.|.|TRBJ1-1|TRBV5-4
CASSPGGGSDTEAFF
TGTGCCAGCAGCCCCGGGGGGGGGTCGGACACTGAAGCTTTCTTT
>.|TRBD2|TRBJ2-1|TRBV24-1
CATRSGGGYNEQFF
TGTGCCACCAGGAGCGGGGGGGGTTACAATGAGCAGTTCTTC
>.|.|TRBJ2-5|TRBV4-2
CASSQERLGQETQYF
TGTGCCAGCAGCCAAGAGCGCCTAGGTCAAGAGACCCAGTACTTC
>.|.|TRBJ2-5|TRBV5-1
CASARPPGETQYF
TGCGCCAGCGCCCGTCCGCCAGGGGAGACCCAGTACTTC
>.|.|TRBJ2-7|TRBV15
CATSIRVSYEQYF
TGTGCCACCAGCATCCGGGTATCCTACGAGCAGTACTTC
>.|.|TRBJ1-3|TRBV5-1
CASSVGHGGNTIYF
TGCGCCAGCAGCGTGGGACATGGTGGAAACACCATATATTTT
>few|.|TRBJ1-4|TRBV5-1
CASSLGQVNEKLFF
TGCGCCAGCAGCTTGGGACAGGTTAATGAAAAACTGTTTTTT
>.|TRBD1|TRBJ2-7|TRBV3-1/TRBV3-2
CASSFVDREKYF
TGTGCCAGCAGCTTCGTCGACAGGGAAAAGTACTTC
>.|.|TRBJ1-6|TRBV28
CASDSSRDTYTPLHF
TGTGCCAGCGACTCCTCGAGGGACACCTATACCCCCCTCCACTTT
>.|TRBD1|TRBJ2-2|TRBV5-4
CASGWTGGNTGELFF
TGTGCCAGCGGATGGACAGGGGGGAACACCGGGGAGCTGTTTTTT
>.|.|TRBJ2-7|TRBV19
CASRRQLSTYEQYF
TGTGCCAGTAGGAGACAGCTGTCCACCTACGAGCAGTACTTC
>.|TRBD2|TRBJ2-2|TRBV4-2
CASSQDVAGDTGELFF
TGTGCCAGCAGCCAAGACGTAGCGGGGGACACCGGGGAGCTGTTTTTT
>.|TRBD2|TRBJ2-6|TRBV2
CASRGGVASGANVLTF
TGTGCCAGCAGGGGAGGGGTTGCGTCCGGGGCCAACGTCCTGACTTTC
>.|TRBD1|TRBJ1-1|TRBV7-2
CASSGGADRGYRNTEAFF
TGTGCCAGCAGCGGCGGAGCGGACAGGGGGTACAGGAACACTGAAGCTTTCTTT
>few|.|TRBJ2-2|TRBV5-1
CASRDTSNTGELFF
TGCGCCAGCCGGGACACCTCGAACACCGGGGAGCTGTTTTTT
>.|.|TRBJ2-6|TRBV3-1/TRBV3-2
CASSHSRTGANVLTF
TGTGCCAGCAGCCATTCGCGGACTGGGGCCAACGTCCTGACTTTC
>.|TRBD2|TRBJ2-2|TRBV5-1
CASSLEWMGGGTGELFF
TGCGCCAGCAGCTTGGAGTGGATGGGCGGGGGTACCGGGGAGCTGTTTTTT
>.|.|TRBJ2-5|TRBV6-5
CASSWSVWQVQETQYF
TGTGCCAGCAGTTGGTCAGTGTGGCAGGTCCAAGAGACCCAGTACTTC
>few|TRBD1|TRBJ1-5|TRBV19
CASRGQGANNQPQHF
TGTGCCAGTAGGGGACAGGGGGCGAATAATCAGCCCCAGCATTTT
>.|TRBD1|TRBJ1-5|TRBV27
CASSLLGTGGFGPNQPQHF
TGTGCCAGCAGTTTATTGGGGACAGGGGGCTTTGGCCCTAATCAGCCCCAGCATTTT
>.|TRBD1|TRBJ1-1|TRBV5-4
CASSRTGQLNTEAFF
TGTGCCAGCAGCAGAACGGGACAGCTGAACACTGAAGCTTTCTTT
>.|TRBD2|TRBJ2-1|TRBV7-9
CASSSRSLAGSSYNEQFF
TGTGCCAGCAGCTCCAGGTCACTAGCGGGAAGCTCCTACAATGAGCAGTTCTTC
>.|.|TRBJ1-2|TRBV19
CASREGSYGYTF
TGTGCCAGTAGGGAGGGCTCCTATGGCTACACCTTC
>.|TRBD2|TRBJ2-7|TRBV9
CASSVAGLAGPYEQYF
TGTGCCAGCAGCGTAGCTGGACTAGCGGGGCCCTACGAGCAGTACTTC
>.|TRBD1|TRBJ1-6|TRBV7-2
CASSLPIGQGGNSPLHF
TGTGCCAGCAGCTTACCCATCGGACAGGGTGGTAATTCACCCCTCCACTTT
>.|.|TRBJ1-3|TRBV19
CASSPTSPTREGNTIYF
TGTGCCAGTAGTCCTACTTCCCCTACTCGCGAGGGAAACACCATATATTTT
>.|TRBD1|TRBJ1-2|TRBV7-9
CASTPPRTGNYGYTF
TGTGCCAGCACCCCCCCCCGGACAGGGAACTATGGCTACACCTTC
>.|TRBD2|TRBJ2-5|TRBV23-1
CASRTSGGAKETQYF
TGCGCCAGCAGAACTAGCGGGGGGGCAAAAGAGACCCAGTACTTC
>.|.|TRBJ1-2|TRBV4-3
CASSPLGRGSYGYTF
TGCGCCAGCAGCCCCCTTGGCAGGGGAAGCTATGGCTACACCTTC
>.|TRBD1|TRBJ1-1|TRBV29-1
CSVEYFRDRGTEAFF
TGCAGCGTTGAATACTTCCGGGACAGGGGCACTGAAGCTTTCTTT
>.|.|TRBJ2-1|TRBV29-1
CSVEEGDFGNEQFF
TGCAGCGTTGAAGAGGGTGACTTCGGGAATGAGCAGTTCTTC
>.|TRBD2|TRBJ2-6|TRBV7-8
CASNPAGAGANVLTF
TGTGCCAGCAATCCAGCGGGAGCTGGGGCCAACGTCCTGACTTTC
>.|.|TRBJ2-1|TRBV12-3/TRBV12-4
CASSLGQPNEQFF
TGTGCCAGCAGTTTAGGACAGCCGAATGAGCAGTTCTTC
>.|.|TRBJ2-2|TRBV4-3
CASSQYSTGELFF
TGCGCCAGCAGCCAATACAGCACCGGGGAGCTGTTTTTT